This record looks at one TCR beta chain sequence and its context. As yet, its antigen is unknown. This sample stems from a study of T cell repertoires in cytomegalovirus infection. Looking at the study overall: Recently described HLA-C-restricted plus well-studied HLA-B-restricted CMV epitopes were used.

Using its own MiXCR run on the reads, TCRdb lists one record per CDR3 protein. The sample holds about 890,000 distinct CDR3 sequences; around 30% are singletons and the top ten take about 14%. The CDR3 sequence is 16 residues long. Germline loops: CDR1 SEHNR, CDR2 FQNEAQ (reference sequence). Trimming cost V 5 bases and J 2 bases; bases outside gene matches: 6. Study-wide findings and caveats: There were carriers of CMV plus the relevant HLA, and cumulative public TCR beta family frequency identified them.

This TCR derives from a human donor in good health (CMV status not recorded). Some clones in this sample may be carry-over from other donors' samples. This material consisted of cultured CD8+ T cells from PBMCs, taken from culture after CMV antigen stimulation. The J gene is TRBJ2-2, the V gene TRBV7-9; 9 bases are shared with TRBD1. Here the CDR3 DNA reads TGTGCCAGCAGCCCCCGACAGGGGGGAAACACCGGGGAGCTGTTTTTT. Encoded protein: CASSPRQGGNTGELFF.